The sequence of this T cell receptor (beta chain) was determined in a study of OX40 agonist ivuxolimab in advanced cancers. The wider study: Partial response was recorded in three patients: one hepatocellular carcinoma and two cutaneous melanoma cases.

This clone is a singleton in its sample. Profiled with immunoSEQ multiplex PCR; TCRdb holds only in-frame clones, not every one. The sample consists of some 76,000 clones, around 82% of them appearing once. This receptor was taken from an adult with an advanced solid tumor such as melanoma, head and neck, liver or kidney cancer. The source was CD4+ or CD8+ T cells sorted from blood, collected in a trial of the OX40 agonist ivuxolimab.

The CDR3 here is CASSLAGLGYTF. DNA for the CDR3: TGTGCCAGCAGCTTAGCGGGGCTTGGCTACACCTTC. The chain uses TRBV7-9 and TRBJ1-2, with D maybe TRBD1 (5 bases). This CDR3 is built from 12 residues. Germline loops: CDR1 SEHNR, CDR2 FQNEAQ (reference sequence). Trimming removed 0 bases at V and 7 bases at J, with 6 bases between.